This T cell receptor (beta chain) is from a study of graft-versus-host responses after intestinal transplantation (dated by TCRdb to about 2021). Turning to the overall study: The transplants that recipients got were multivisceral, liver-intestinal, or isolated intestinal. Every recipient was given anti-thymocyte globulin induction, followed by around three years of maintenance tacrolimus and steroids. After intestinal transplantation, graft-versus-host and host-versus-graft alloreactive T cell clones in the graft, circulation and bone marrow were tracked using bulk TCR-beta CDR3 sequencing. Alloreactive clones were identified by sequencing pre-transplant mixed lymphocyte reaction products and comparing these products with unstimulated pre-transplant donor and recipient T cells. Of the roughly 26 intestinal transplant recipients enrolled in the cohort, one of whom was a retransplant, a few patients without pretransplant specimens were excluded. Donor T cell macrochimerism was defined as a peak of at least 4% donor T cells among recipient peripheral blood mononuclear cells. Samples from a few later patients were sequenced in-house on an Illumina MiSeq with MiXCR processing rather than by the commercial service. Results the study describes overall, beyond this receptor: GvH clones turned up in recipient bone marrow, with some appearing earlier in ileal mucosa or blood, a pattern consistent with an intestinal mucosal origin. In patients with donor T cell macrochimerism, the allografts had high GvH to HvG T cell clonal ratios. The conclusions were limited by the relatively low number and heterogeneity of the intestinal transplant patients. Peak levels of circulating GvH clones were associated with declines in HvG clones early after transplant.

In the first month after transplant, blood samples were collected up to 4 times, and after that at least monthly when available. The library relied on the immunoSEQ multiplex PCR assay. For most patients, genomic DNA was subjected to high-throughput TCR-beta CDR3 sequencing by Adaptive Biotechnologies. The study's processing was this. TCR sequencing data for around 19 patients were retrieved from Adaptive's ImmunoSEQ software; a few other patients were processed with MiXCR and VDJtools. Because the origin of CDR3 nucleotide sequences shared between donor and recipient could not be assigned, those sequences were removed. To count as alloreactive, a clone needed at least 2-fold expansion over unstimulated cells and a minimum CFSE-low frequency of 0.002% (template counts) or 0.001% (read counts). Clones were considered mappable if detected in sequenced pre-transplant spleen, lymph node, or MLR CFSE-low populations of the donor or recipient. Cumulative frequency of alloreactive clones was calculated as a percentage of all sequences weighted by copy number. TCRdb obtained this table from immuneACCESS and retained in-frame rearrangements with V and J assigned. These tables miss some clones; where compared with another copy, unresolved V genes account for less than half of the shortfall, and the remainder is unexplained. V and J calls and clone size follow that table, whereas D and trimming were derived from the DNA. The sample table records around 9,300 clones; around 90% of these occur just once. The ten largest clonotypes hold 2.3% of the sample.

V lost 0 bases and J lost 4 bases, and the count of bases not matched to a germline gene is 2. CDR1 SGDLS and CDR2 YYNGEE were looked up in the germline V gene. Its CDR3 holds 15 amino acids, cysteine through phenylalanine. The entry retains the CDR3 DNA only, 45 bases that are in frame from base 1. In regard to this clone: Its cognate antigen has yet to be identified. There are no base qualities to consult, and no much larger clone falls within one base.

The sample consisted of PBMCs, taken roughly 44 days after intestinal transplant. The sequence is built from TRBV9 and TRBJ2-1; TRBD2 matches 9 bases in the middle. This TCR came from a human patient who received an intestinal transplant, so some T cells may come from the graft donor. The CDR3 in this case is CASSVVTSGYNEQFF. The DNA sequence is as follows: TGTGCCAGCAGCGTAGTTACTAGCGGGTACAATGAGCAGTTCTTC.